Below, 19 T cell receptor beta chains from the same sample are listed, as sequenced in a study of T cells after yellow fever vaccination. TCRdb passed the 5' RACE reads through MiXCR, listing each CDR3 protein once. The table shows 30,000 or so distinct CDR3 sequences, with about 6% occurring only once. Here the sequenced sample was PBMCs, either bulk or a sorted T-cell subset (CD4+, CD8+, memory, or dextramer-sorted; not recorded which), taken on the day of the yellow fever booster vaccination. The receptors here all came from a man aged 25 to 40 who received the YFV17D yellow fever vaccine.

As regards this clonotype: A clone one base away is much larger, so this may be a read error. The J gene is TRBJ2-3, the V gene TRBV6-6, with unresolved D. There are 12 residues in the CDR3. The V gene's germline CDR1 is MNHNY and CDR2 SVGAGI (reference sequence). The CDR3 nucleotides are TGTGCCAGCAGTTTTAGCACAGATAGGCAGTATTTT. Protein sequence: CASSFSTDRQYF.

This clonotype was picked up many times. The chain employs TRBV2 and TRBJ2-4; D is tentatively TRBD1 or TRBD2 (6 bases each). Germline CDR1 reads SNHLY; CDR2 reads FYNNEI. Trimming pared 6 bases from V and 6 bases from J, leaving 12 bases between. This CDR3 is built from 13 residues. In DNA, the CDR3 is TGTGCCAGCAGGGCGGAGGGGGGAAACATTCAGTACTTC. Protein: CASRAEGGNIQYF.

This clonotype was counted ten times or more. The rearrangement uses TRBV7-8 and TRBJ2-7; D is unclear. Germline lookup yields CDR1 SGHVS and CDR2 FQNEAQ. The V end lost 0 bases, the J end lost 4 bases, and 4 bases lay between the germline ends. This CDR3 has 12 residues. The CDR3, as DNA: TGTGCCAGCAGCTTAGCGGAGTACGAGCAGTACTTC. As protein: CASSLAEYEQYF. Together with reference TRBV7-8 and TRBJ2-7, the CDR3 gives the full variable domain: GAGVSQSPRYKVAKRGQDVALRCDPISGHVSLFWYQQALGQGPEFLTYFQNEAQLDKSGLPSDRFFAERPEGSVSTLKIQRTQQEDSAVYLCASSLAEYEQYFGPGTRLTVT.

Many counts were recorded for this clonotype. DNA of the CDR3: TGTGCCAGCAGTTATTACTCGCTCCGGGACAGCCATAACTATGGCTACACCTTC. Its protein is CASSYYSLRDSHNYGYTF. The chain combines TRBV12-3 or TRBV12-4 with TRBJ1-2; TRBD1 agrees at 7 bases. The CDR3 loop spans 18 amino acids. J gave up 1 base and V 4 bases, and 15 bases lay outside the gene matches.

This clonotype was picked up many times. V usage is TRBV20-1 and J usage is TRBJ2-7; tentatively, D is TRBD1 or TRBD2 (6 bases each). V lost 0 bases and J lost 4, with 16 bases in between. Per germline, CDR1 DFQATT and CDR2 SNEGSKA (reference sequence). CDR3 size: 15 residues. DNA for the CDR3: TGCAGTGCTAGAGACAGGGTTGGGGGGCCTTACGAGCAGTACTTC. This codes for CSARDRVGGPYEQYF.

This clonotype occurred a few times. The chain has TRBV5-1 and TRBJ2-7, with a possible D match to TRBD2 (5 bases). CDR3 length: 13 amino acids. Germline V gene sequence: CDR1 SGHRS, CDR2 YFSETQ. The V end lost 5 bases, the J end lost 4 bases, and 13 bases lay between the germline ends. The CDR3 is CASRVPGTYEQYF. For the CDR3, the DNA is TGCGCCAGCAGGGTACCGGGAACTTACGAGCAGTACTTC.

This clonotype has ten or more counts. The chain uses TRBV10-3 and TRBJ2-7; D possibly matches TRBD1 or TRBD2 (5 bases each). This CDR3 region has 13 residues. Deletions cut 10 bases from V and 2 bases from J, with 15 bases between. From germline, CDR1 is ENHRY and CDR2 SYGVKD. The CDR3 nucleotides read TGTGCCAGTCAGGGAGAGCCCCCCTACGAGCAGTACTTC. This gives the protein CASQGEPPYEQYF.

The chain carries TRBV5-6 and TRBJ2-5, with D possibly TRBD2 on 6 matching bases. Trimming shortened V by 3 bases and J by 7 bases, and 16 bases separated the two germline ends. Germline V gene sequence: CDR1 SGHDT, CDR2 YYEEEE. This CDR3 has 14 amino acids. In nucleotides, the CDR3 is TGTGCCAGCAGCTCGGGAGCCACGGAGGGGACCCAGTACTTC. This gives the protein CASSSGATEGTQYF. Full variable domain (missing parts from reference TRBV5-6 and TRBJ2-5): DAGVTQSPTHLIKTRGQQVTLRCSPKSGHDTVSWYQQALGQGPQFIFQYYEEEERQRGNFPDRFSGHQFPNYSSELNVNALLLGDSALYLCASSSGATEGTQYFGPGTRLLVL.

This clonotype has just a few counts. This chain connects TRBV11-2 to TRBJ2-7, with TRBD1 matching 9 bases. This CDR3 spans 18 amino acids. V lost 4 bases to trimming and J lost 3 bases; unmatched junction nucleotides: 16. Looked up from germline, CDR1 is SGHAT and CDR2 is FQNNGV. CDR3 in DNA: TGTGCCAGCAGCTCGACCGGTACCGGGACAGGGAAAATCTACGAGCAGTACTTC. Its translation is CASSSTGTGTGKIYEQYF.

This clonotype was found many times. The chain recombines TRBV10-3 with TRBJ2-1; 10 nucleotides match TRBD1. CDR1 ENHRY and CDR2 SYGVKD come from the germline V gene. The CDR3 sequence is 16 residues long. V lost 4 bases, J lost 6 bases, and 9 bases stayed unmatched. CDR3 residues: CAISVLPGQGSNEQFF. The CDR3 nucleotides read TGTGCCATCAGTGTATTACCGGGACAGGGGAGCAATGAGCAGTTCTTC.

With respect to this clonotype: This sequence may be a read error, since a much larger clone differs from it by one base. The chain recombines TRBV12-3 or TRBV12-4 with TRBJ1-1; D not resolved. CDR3 length equals 13 residues. This chain's CDR3 is CARSLTSDTEAFF. The CDR3 coding sequence is TGTGCCAGGAGTTTAACGTCGGACACTGAAGCTTTCTTT.

This clonotype was recorded many times. V and J are TRBV28 and TRBJ2-7; D ambiguous. Trimming cost V 4 bases and J 5 bases, with 18 bases left between them. CDR3 length: 15 residues. The germline V gene encodes CDR1 MDHEN and CDR2 SYDVKM. In DNA, the CDR3 is TGTGCCAGCAGTTCATCGGGTGATGGTGGGAACGAGCAGTACTTC. It translates to CASSSSGDGGNEQYF.

At least ten counts were recorded for this clonotype. The genes are TRBV29-1 and TRBJ2-2; maybe TRBD2 (5 bases). V was trimmed by 6 bases and J by 3 bases, leaving 11 bases between them. This CDR3 has 13 residues. The V gene's germline CDR1 is SQVTM and CDR2 ANQGSEA. This CDR3 is CSVREQYTGELFF. CDR3 bases: TGCAGCGTCCGGGAACAGTACACCGGGGAGCTGTTTTTT.

This clonotype was seen a few times. The gene calls are TRBV20-1 and TRBJ1-2; D possibly corresponds to TRBD1 (5 bases). This CDR3 contains 15 residues. Deletions cut 5 bases from V and 4 bases from J, with 20 bases between. Germline V gene sequence: CDR1 DFQATT, CDR2 SNEGSKA (reference sequence). CDR3 residues: CSAAAGLQTSYGYTF. CDR3 coding DNA: TGCAGTGCTGCTGCGGGGCTCCAAACCTCCTATGGCTACACCTTC.

This clonotype was detected many times. This chain uses TRBV24-1 with TRBJ2-1; the D gene could be TRBD1 or TRBD2 (5 bases each). There are 16 residues in the CDR3. Trimming stripped 3 bases from V and 7 bases from J, with 18 bases between. Germline values: CDR1 KGHDR, CDR2 SFDVKD. In DNA form, the CDR3 reads TGTGCCACCAGTGATAAAACCGGGACCGTAGGGAATGAGCAGTTCTTC. It is translated as CATSDKTGTVGNEQFF.

This clonotype was found many times. The chain is built from TRBV12-3 or TRBV12-4 and TRBJ1-3, with D possibly being TRBD1 (5 bases). There are 12 residues in the CDR3. V lost 6 bases, J lost 6 bases, and 9 bases lay in between. CDR3 nucleotide sequence: TGTGCCAGCAGCTTGGGGGAAAACACCATATATTTT. This encodes CASSLGENTIYF.

The sample holds many counts of this clonotype. The V and J genes are TRBV20-1 and TRBJ2-3; tentative D call: TRBD1 (5 bases). CDR1 and CDR2 (germline): DFQATT, SNEGSKA (reference sequence). The CDR3 has 14 residues. V was shortened by 0 bases and J by 2 bases, with 9 bases between the two germline ends. The DNA of the CDR3 is TGCAGTGCTAGAGAGACAGCCTTCACAGATACGCAGTATTTT. This translates into CSARETAFTDTQYF.

In this sample, this clonotype turned up a few times. This rearrangement joins TRBV5-4 to TRBJ2-7; maybe TRBD1 (5 bases). The CDR3 runs to 15 residues. CDR1 and CDR2 from the germline V gene are SGHNT and YYREEE (reference sequence). V lost 4 bases to trimming and J lost 3 bases, with 17 bases between them. This chain's CDR3 is CASSTAGKTRYEQYF. CDR3 in DNA: TGTGCCAGCAGCACGGCAGGGAAGACGCGCTACGAGCAGTACTTC. The entire variable domain, with the rest obtained from reference TRBV5-4 and TRBJ2-7, is as follows: ETGVTQSPTHLIKTRGQQVTLRCSSQSGHNTVSWYQQALGQGPQFIFQYYREEENGRGNFPPRFSGLQFPNYSSELNVNALELDDSALYLCASSTAGKTRYEQYFGPGTRLTVT.

This clonotype was observed a few times. The chain uses TRBV6-1 and TRBJ1-1; a possible D gene is TRBD1 (6 bases). The CDR3 extends over 13 amino acids. V was trimmed by 11 bases and J by 6 bases, leaving 19 bases between them. Germline-derived CDR1 and CDR2 are MNHNS and SASEGT. The DNA for the CDR3 is TGTGCCGCGGAAGGGGGAAGTGGGTCTGAAGCTTTCTTT. Translated, it gives CAAEGGSGSEAFF.